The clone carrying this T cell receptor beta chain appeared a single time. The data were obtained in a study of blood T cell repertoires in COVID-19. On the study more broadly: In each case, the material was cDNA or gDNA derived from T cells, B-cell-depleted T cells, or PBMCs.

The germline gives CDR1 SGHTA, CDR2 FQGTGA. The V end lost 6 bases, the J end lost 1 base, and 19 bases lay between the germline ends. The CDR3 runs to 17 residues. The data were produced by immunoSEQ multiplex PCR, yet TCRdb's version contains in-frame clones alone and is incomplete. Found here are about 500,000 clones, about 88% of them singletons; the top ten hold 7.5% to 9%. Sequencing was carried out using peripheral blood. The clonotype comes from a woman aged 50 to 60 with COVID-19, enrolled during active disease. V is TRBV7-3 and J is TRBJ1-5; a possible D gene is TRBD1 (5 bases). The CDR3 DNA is TGTGCCAGCAGGCCCAATTTGGGGGGATCAAGCAATCAGCCCCAGCATTTT. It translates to CASRPNLGGSSNQPQHF.